This entry concerns a single TCR beta chain. What it recognizes is unknown. V was shortened by 2 bases and J by 10 bases, with 8 bases between the two germline ends. The germline V gene encodes CDR1 LNHDA and CDR2 SQIVND (reference sequence). This CDR3 contains 11 residues. The record originates from a study of OX40 agonist ivuxolimab in advanced cancers. Study outcomes and limitations: Undetermined was the antigen specificity of the expanded peripheral T cells.

Measured with immunoSEQ multiplex PCR; TCRdb has only the in-frame clones, and not every one. The data hold approximately 31,000 clones, with nearly 90% observed a single time. The investigators sampled blood at baseline, at cycle 4 day 1, and at cycle 7 day 1. The chain carries TRBV19 and TRBJ1-1; D unresolved. The material was CD4+ or CD8+ T cells sorted from blood, obtained in a trial of the OX40 agonist ivuxolimab. The TCR was taken from an adult with an advanced solid tumor such as melanoma, head and neck, liver or kidney cancer. As DNA, the CDR3 is TGTGCCAGTAGTATACGAAACATAGCTTTCTTT. Translating gives CASSIRNIAFF.